This section outlines one TCR beta chain sequence together with its context. Its antigen is currently unknown. This sample is drawn from a study of T cell responses to AZD1222 COVID-19 vaccine. The study, taken as a whole, reports: Donors were largely white British and mainly female; clonal diversity was possibly underestimated. Nearly half of spike-specific TCRs reportedly go after variant regions that carry no mutations.

Using immunoSEQ multiplex PCR, the repertoire was profiled, and TCRdb retains in-frame clones only, with some absent. The top ten clones hold approximately 5% of a sample with tens of thousands of clones, 92% of them seen once. The germline V and J ends were trimmed by 2 bases and 2 bases, with 4 bases remaining between them. This CDR3 spans 12 amino acids. Germline CDR1 reads SGHNT; CDR2 reads YYREEE (reference sequence). The starting material was peripheral blood, obtained 28 days after the second AZD1222 dose. The TCR originated in an adult who received the AZD1222 COVID-19 vaccine. V and J are TRBV5-4 and TRBJ2-5; D gene uncertain. The CDR3 DNA sequence: TGTGCCAGCAGCTTACATCAAGAGACCCAGTACTTC. It specifies CASSLHQETQYF.